The 30 T cell receptor beta chains below all came from one sample that was sequenced in a study of graft-versus-host responses after intestinal transplantation. Their antigen targets remain unknown. Generated by immunoSEQ multiplex PCR, the TCRdb table keeps only in-frame clones and is missing some. The sample yields tens of thousands of clones, about 95% seen once. The starting material was unstimulated CD8+ T cells sorted from spleen or lymph node cells, obtained before transplant. Receptors originate from a human donor who was the organ donor for an intestinal transplant.

The chain couples TRBV4-3 to TRBJ2-2; 11 bases align to TRBD2. Trimming removed 0 bases from V and 3 bases from J; junction bases left unmatched: 9. The CDR3 sequence is 19 residues long. Germline CDR1 is LGHNA and CDR2 is YSLEER. CDR3 in DNA: TGCGCCAGCAGCCAAGATACTCTTATAGCGGGGGGGCACACCGGGGAGCTGTTTTTT. This codes for CASSQDTLIAGGHTGELFF.

The V gene is TRBV7-9, the J gene TRBJ1-2; no firm D call. The CDR3 has 15 amino acids. V shed 1 base and J shed 4 bases, with 13 bases lying between them. CDR1 and CDR2 (germline): SEHNR, FQNEAQ (reference sequence). The CDR3 nucleotides are TGTGCCAGCAGCTTAGAATACCTGGAGAGCTATGGCTACACCTTC. Its protein product is CASSLEYLESYGYTF.

The chain joins TRBV18 to TRBJ1-1, with no clear D. In germline, CDR1 is KGHSH, CDR2 LQKENI. The CDR3 is 12 amino acids. The V end lost 3 bases, the J end lost 7 bases, and 9 bases lay between the germline ends. In nucleotides, the CDR3 is TGTGCCAGCTCACCGGAAGGGAATGAAGCTTTCTTT. Translating it yields CASSPEGNEAFF.

The genes are TRBV4-3 and TRBJ2-1, with D unresolved. Looked up from germline, CDR1 is LGHNA and CDR2 is YSLEER. The CDR3 length is 15 residues. V shed 0 bases and J shed 4 bases, with 10 bases lying between them. The CDR3 DNA reads TGCGCCAGCAGCCAAGAAAGTGGTGATTACAATGAGCAGTTCTTC. This translates into CASSQESGDYNEQFF.

The chain links TRBV4-3 to TRBJ1-4, with D possibly TRBD1 on 5 matching bases. This CDR3 contains 17 residues. The V end lost 0 bases, the J end lost 0 bases, and 11 bases lay between the germline ends. Germline V CDR1 and CDR2: LGHNA, YSLEER. CDR3 region: CASSQDWGGATNEKLFF. For the CDR3, the DNA is TGCGCCAGCAGCCAAGATTGGGGGGGTGCAACTAATGAAAAACTGTTTTTT.

The chain is built from TRBV27 and TRBJ2-2, with 9 bases that match TRBD2. The CDR3 length is 17 residues. Germline values: CDR1 MNHEY, CDR2 SMNVEV (reference sequence). After removal of 0 bases from V and 7 bases from J, the junction contained 9 bases not matched to a gene. The CDR3 bases are TGTGCCAGCAGTTTATCGAGGGCTAGCGGGGTTGGCGGGGAGCTGTTTTTT. Translation: CASSLSRASGVGGELFF.

The chain combines TRBV5-1 with TRBJ2-3; TRBD1 might be the D (6 bases). The ends were cut back, 6 bases at V and 3 bases at J, with 17 bases in the middle. There are 15 residues in the CDR3. Looked up from germline, CDR1 is SGHRS and CDR2 is YFSETQ. CDR3 sequence reads: CASTPFGTRTDTQYF. The CDR3 nucleotides are TGCGCCAGCACCCCTTTTGGGACAAGGACAGATACGCAGTATTTT. The full variable domain, in which reference TRBV5-1 and TRBJ2-3 provide the parts outside the CDR3, is KAGVTQTPRYLIKTRGQQVTLSCSPISGHRSVSWYQQTPGQGLQFLFEYFSETQRNKGNFPGRFSGRQFSNSRSEMNVSTLELGDSALYLCASTPFGTRTDTQYFGPGTRLTVL.

This chain links TRBV5-5 with TRBJ2-4; TRBD2 matches 7 bases. With 2 bases clipped from V and 0 bases from J, the junction kept 5 bases outside the gene matches. This CDR3 is built from 16 residues. Germline CDR1 and CDR2: SGHKS and YYEKEE (reference sequence). The CDR3 nucleotides are TGTGCCAGCAGCTTTCGGGGGGATCTAGCCAAAAACATTCAGTACTTC. Translating gives CASSFRGDLAKNIQYF.

V and J are TRBV25-1 and TRBJ2-7, with 7 bases identical to TRBD1. Germline CDR1 MGHDK, CDR2 SYGVNS. CDR3 length equals 14 residues. J was trimmed by 5 bases and V by 4 bases; bases with no gene match: 8. In DNA, the CDR3 is TGTGCCAGCAGTGTGACAGGGCCATGGGACGAGCAGTACTTC. This encodes CASSVTGPWDEQYF.

The chain joins TRBV10-2 to TRBJ2-1; D is uncertain. The ends were cut back, 2 bases at V and 8 bases at J, with 1 base in the middle. CDR3 size: 10 residues. Per germline, CDR1 WSHSY and CDR2 SAAADI. In DNA, the CDR3 is TGCGCCAGCAGTGAGGATGAGCAGTTCTTC. Protein: CASSEDEQFF.

This clone occurred once. The gene calls are TRBV11-2 and TRBJ1-1, with D uncertain. The V end lost 1 base, the J end lost 4 bases, and 10 bases lay between the germline ends. The CDR3 has 14 residues. Germline V gene lookup returns CDR1 SGHAT and CDR2 FQNNGV. The CDR3 loop is CASSLVGWGTEAFF. DNA for the CDR3: TGTGCCAGCAGCTTAGTGGGATGGGGCACTGAAGCTTTCTTT.

The chain couples TRBV30 to TRBJ1-1; D not resolved. The ends were cut back, 4 bases at V and 4 bases at J, with 10 bases in the middle. The CDR3 covers 12 residues. CDR1 is GTSNPN and CDR2 is SVGIG in the germline V gene (reference sequence). For the CDR3, the DNA is TGTGCCTGGATAAGTTCGGCCACTGAAGCTTTCTTT. Its translation is CAWISSATEAFF.

The genes are TRBV30 and TRBJ1-2; D is unclear. This CDR3 is built from 14 residues. V lost 3 bases and J 4 bases, leaving 15 bases between the germline ends. Germline values: CDR1 GTSNPN, CDR2 SVGIG (reference sequence). CDR3: CAWRSTMAIYGYTF. The CDR3 DNA reads as TGTGCCTGGAGAAGTACTATGGCCATCTATGGCTACACCTTC. Combining the CDR3 with reference TRBV30 and TRBJ1-2 gives the whole variable domain SQTIHQWPATLVQPVGSPLSLECTVEGTSNPNLYWYRQAAGRGLQLLFYSVGIGQISSEVPQNLSASRPQDRQFILSSKKLLLSDSGFYLCAWRSTMAIYGYTFGSGTRLTVV.

J is TRBJ2-2 and V is TRBV13; TRBD1 agrees at 7 bases. The germline CDR1 and CDR2 sequences are PRHDT and FYEKMQ (reference sequence). The CDR3 extends over 15 amino acids. J was trimmed by 4 bases and V by 5 bases; bases with no gene match: 7. Here the CDR3 reads CASSPEGARTGELFF. CDR3 coding DNA: TGTGCCAGCAGCCCCGAGGGGGCCCGCACCGGGGAGCTGTTTTTT.

CDR3 residues: CASSLQGGDGYTF. CDR3 nucleotides: TGCGCCAGCAGCTTGCAGGGGGGCGATGGCTACACCTTC. The gene calls are TRBV5-1 and TRBJ1-2, with 7 bases lining up with TRBD1. Germline assignment: CDR1 SGHRS and CDR2 YFSETQ. The ends lost 1 base at V and 6 bases at J; junction bases unmatched: 3. CDR3 length: 13 residues.

This chain uses TRBV5-1 with TRBJ2-3; D gene ambiguous. Trimming cost V 6 bases and J 0 bases, with 5 bases left between them. Per the germline V gene, CDR1 is SGHRS and CDR2 is YFSETQ. CDR3 length: 12 amino acids. CDR3 residues: CASIDSTDTQYF. CDR3 nucleotide sequence: TGCGCCAGCATCGACAGCACAGATACGCAGTATTTT.

About this clone: A junction boundary mismatches the germline segment, possibly from a read error. The chain uses TRBV7-7 and TRBJ2-5, with a tentative D call TRBD2 (6 bases). The CDR3 spans 13 residues. Germline loops: CDR1 SSHAT, CDR2 FNYEAQ (reference sequence). The chain's CDR3 is CASSSISGETQYF. As DNA, the CDR3 is TGTGCTAGCAGCTCTATTAGCGGAGAGACCCAGTACTTC.

The chain uses TRBV11-3 and TRBJ2-3; the match to TRBD2 covers 9 bases. CDR1 is SGHNT and CDR2 is YENEEA in the germline V gene. The V segment lost 1 base and the J segment 0 bases; nucleotides outside the gene matches: 8. The CDR3 has 18 amino acids. In DNA form, the CDR3 reads TGTGCCAGCAGCTTAGGTAGCGGGGGCCCCCTTAGCACAGATACGCAGTATTTT. Its translation is CASSLGSGGPLSTDTQYF.

The V call is TRBV7-2, the J call TRBJ2-2, with TRBD1 matching over 9 bases. The CDR3 totals 16 residues. CDR1 and CDR2 (germline): SGHTA, FQGNSA. With 5 bases clipped from V and 2 bases from J, the junction kept 6 bases outside the gene matches. The DNA of the CDR3 is TGTGCCAGCAGCCCCCCGGGACAGGGAAACACCGGGGAGCTGTTTTTT. Protein sequence: CASSPPGQGNTGELFF.

The chain employs TRBV4-1 and TRBJ2-4; D gene uncertain. The CDR3 length is 17 residues. The germline V and J ends were trimmed by 1 base and 0 bases, with 13 bases remaining between them. Germline V CDR1 and CDR2: MGHRA, YSYEKL. CDR3 amino acids: CASSQVYTLLAKNIQYF. The CDR3 coding sequence is TGCGCCAGCAGCCAAGTATACACCCTCCTAGCCAAAAACATTCAGTACTTC.

The chain joins TRBV6-5 to TRBJ2-3; D perhaps matches TRBD2 (5 bases). This CDR3 has 14 amino acids. V was trimmed by 2 bases and J by 4 bases, leaving 10 bases between them. Per germline, CDR1 MNHEY and CDR2 SVGAGI. The CDR3 protein is CASSYDLAPDTQYF. The CDR3 nucleotides are TGTGCCAGCAGTTACGATCTAGCTCCAGATACGCAGTATTTT.

V is TRBV9 and J is TRBJ2-7; 10 nucleotides align to TRBD1. J gave up 6 bases and V 3 bases, and 0 bases lay outside the gene matches. CDR3 length: 12 residues. Germline V gene data show CDR1 as SGDLS and CDR2 as YYNGEE. The CDR3 DNA reads TGTGCCAGCAGCGGGACAGGGGGCGAGCAGTACTTC. It encodes CASSGTGGEQYF.

The chain joins TRBV28 to TRBJ1-1; D is unclear. Germline loops: CDR1 MDHEN, CDR2 SYDVKM. This CDR3 spans 14 amino acids. The V gene lost 6 bases and the J gene lost 3 bases, with 14 bases spanning the gap. The CDR3 spells CASSLGHPDTEAFF. The CDR3 nucleotides are TGTGCCAGCAGCCTGGGCCATCCGGACACTGAAGCTTTCTTT.

The chain joins TRBV19 to TRBJ2-1; TRBD1 might be the D (6 bases). V dropped 6 bases and J dropped 3 bases, with 12 bases sitting between them. Per the germline V gene, CDR1 is LNHDA and CDR2 is SQIVND (reference sequence). The CDR3 totals 14 residues. Written as DNA, the CDR3 is TGTGCCAGTAGGCGTCGACAGGACTACAATGAGCAGTTCTTC. Its translation: CASRRRQDYNEQFF.

The chain joins TRBV9 to TRBJ2-1; D possibly corresponds to TRBD2 (6 bases). This CDR3 has 15 residues. Trimming shortened V by 0 bases and J by 3 bases, and 10 bases separated the two germline ends. Per the germline V gene, CDR1 is SGDLS and CDR2 is YYNGEE. The CDR3: CASSVAETSYNEQFF. As DNA, the CDR3 is TGTGCCAGCAGCGTAGCTGAGACTAGCTACAATGAGCAGTTCTTC.

The chain carries TRBV10-1 and TRBJ2-2; TRBD1 agrees at 7 bases. The CDR3 is 14 amino acids. In germline, CDR1 is WNHNN, CDR2 SYGVQD (reference sequence). The junction had 4 bases not matched to a gene; V was cut back by 4 bases and J by 5 bases. This chain's CDR3 is CASSGTGRTGELFF. In DNA, the CDR3 is TGCGCCAGCAGTGGGACAGGTCGGACCGGGGAGCTGTTTTTT.

V is TRBV4-3 and J is TRBJ1-1; 9 bases are a match to TRBD1. Germline V gene data show CDR1 as LGHNA and CDR2 as YSLEER. The CDR3 extends over 16 amino acids. Unmatched junction bases numbered 4, after V lost 0 bases and J lost 2 bases. Written as DNA, the CDR3 is TGCGCCAGCAGCCAAGACTGGACAGGGGCCAACACTGAAGCTTTCTTT. Its translation: CASSQDWTGANTEAFF.

This clone was observed once. J is TRBJ1-1 and V is TRBV5-5; 7 bases are shared with TRBD1. This CDR3 has 16 residues. CDR1 is SGHKS, CDR2 YYEKEE, per germline (reference sequence). V lost 2 bases to trimming and J lost 0 bases; unmatched junction nucleotides: 7. The CDR3 bases are TGTGCCAGCAGCTTAGGGACAGCTCCGATGAACACTGAAGCTTTCTTT. Translated, it gives CASSLGTAPMNTEAFF.

This CDR3 reads CASSPPREYEQYF. In DNA, the CDR3 is TGTGCCAGCAGCCCTCCACGGGAGTACGAGCAGTACTTC. The rearrangement links TRBV13 to TRBJ2-7; perhaps TRBD2 as D (6 bases). The CDR3 has 13 residues. Trimming left V 5 bases short and J 4 bases short, with 12 bases between. Germline V gene lookup returns CDR1 PRHDT and CDR2 FYEKMQ (reference sequence).

The chain couples TRBV19 to TRBJ1-2, with no clear D. Germline V lookup: CDR1 LNHDA, CDR2 SQIVND (reference sequence). Between the trimmed V and J ends, which lost 6 bases and 4 bases, there was a span of 15 bases. The CDR3 loop spans 14 amino acids. The CDR3 DNA sequence: TGTGCCAGTAGCCCCTCAGAGTTCCCCTATGGCTACACCTTC. Its translation is CASSPSEFPYGYTF.